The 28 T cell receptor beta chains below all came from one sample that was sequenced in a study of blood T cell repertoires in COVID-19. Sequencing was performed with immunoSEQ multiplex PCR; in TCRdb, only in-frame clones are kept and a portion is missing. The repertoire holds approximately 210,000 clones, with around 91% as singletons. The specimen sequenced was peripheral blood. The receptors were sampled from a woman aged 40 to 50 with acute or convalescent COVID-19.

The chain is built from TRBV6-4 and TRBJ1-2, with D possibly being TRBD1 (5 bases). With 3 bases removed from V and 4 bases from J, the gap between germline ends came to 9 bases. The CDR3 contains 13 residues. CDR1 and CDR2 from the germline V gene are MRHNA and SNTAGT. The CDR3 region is CASSDTGTYGYTF. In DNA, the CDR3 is TGTGCCAGCAGTGATACAGGCACCTATGGCTACACCTTC.

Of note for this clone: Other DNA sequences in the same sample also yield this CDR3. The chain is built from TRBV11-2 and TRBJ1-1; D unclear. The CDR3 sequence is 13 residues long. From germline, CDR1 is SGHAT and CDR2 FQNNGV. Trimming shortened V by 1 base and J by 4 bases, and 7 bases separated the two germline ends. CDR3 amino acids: CASSLAEGTEAFF. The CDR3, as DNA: TGTGCCAGCAGCTTAGCGGAGGGCACTGAAGCTTTCTTT.

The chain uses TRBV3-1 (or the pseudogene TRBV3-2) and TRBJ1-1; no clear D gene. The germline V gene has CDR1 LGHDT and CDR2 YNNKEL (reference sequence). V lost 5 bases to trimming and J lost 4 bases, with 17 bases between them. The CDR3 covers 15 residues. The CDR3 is CASSTTHRVGTEAFF. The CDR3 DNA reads TGTGCCAGCAGCACTACTCACCGGGTGGGCACTGAAGCTTTCTTT.

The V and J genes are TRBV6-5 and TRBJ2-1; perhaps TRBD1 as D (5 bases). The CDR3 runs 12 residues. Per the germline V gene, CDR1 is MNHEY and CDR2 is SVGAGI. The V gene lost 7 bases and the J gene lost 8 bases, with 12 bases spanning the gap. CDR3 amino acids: CASTDRTHEQFF. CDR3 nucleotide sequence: TGTGCCAGCACCGACAGAACGCATGAGCAGTTCTTC.

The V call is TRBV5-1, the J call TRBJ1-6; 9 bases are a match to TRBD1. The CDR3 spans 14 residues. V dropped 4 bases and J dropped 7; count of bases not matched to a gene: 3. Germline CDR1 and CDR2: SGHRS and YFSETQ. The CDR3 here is CASSVTGGNSPLHF. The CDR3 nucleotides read TGCGCCAGCAGCGTGACAGGGGGAAATTCACCCCTCCACTTT.

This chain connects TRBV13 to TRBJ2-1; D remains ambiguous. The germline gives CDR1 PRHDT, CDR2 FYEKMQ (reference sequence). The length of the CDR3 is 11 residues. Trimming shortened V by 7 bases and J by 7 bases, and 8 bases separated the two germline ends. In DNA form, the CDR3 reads TGTGCCAGCACCCGTCGGAATGAGCAGTTCTTC. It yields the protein CASTRRNEQFF.

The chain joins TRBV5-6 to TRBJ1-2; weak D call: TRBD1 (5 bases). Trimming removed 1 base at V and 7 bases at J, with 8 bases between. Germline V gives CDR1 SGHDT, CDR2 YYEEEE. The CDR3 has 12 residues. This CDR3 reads CASSLRQSGYTF. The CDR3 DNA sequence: TGTGCCAGCAGCTTGAGACAGAGTGGCTACACCTTC.

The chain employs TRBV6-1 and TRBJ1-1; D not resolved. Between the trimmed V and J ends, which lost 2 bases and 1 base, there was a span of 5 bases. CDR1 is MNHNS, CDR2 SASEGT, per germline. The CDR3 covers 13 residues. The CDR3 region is CASSEYKNTEAFF. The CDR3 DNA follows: TGTGCCAGCAGTGAATATAAGAACACTGAAGCTTTCTTT.

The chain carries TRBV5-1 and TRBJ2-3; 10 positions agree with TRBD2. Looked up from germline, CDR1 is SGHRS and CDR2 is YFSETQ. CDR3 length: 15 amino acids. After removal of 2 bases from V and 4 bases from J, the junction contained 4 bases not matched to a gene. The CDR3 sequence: CASSFQAGGSDTQYF. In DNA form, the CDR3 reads TGCGCCAGCAGCTTCCAAGCGGGAGGGTCAGATACGCAGTATTTT.

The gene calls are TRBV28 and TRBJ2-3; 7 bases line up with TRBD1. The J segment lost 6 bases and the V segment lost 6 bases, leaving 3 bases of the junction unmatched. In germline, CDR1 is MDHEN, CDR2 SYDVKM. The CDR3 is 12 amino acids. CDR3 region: CASSLTGDTQYF. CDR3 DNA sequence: TGTGCCAGCAGCCTGACAGGGGATACGCAGTATTTT.

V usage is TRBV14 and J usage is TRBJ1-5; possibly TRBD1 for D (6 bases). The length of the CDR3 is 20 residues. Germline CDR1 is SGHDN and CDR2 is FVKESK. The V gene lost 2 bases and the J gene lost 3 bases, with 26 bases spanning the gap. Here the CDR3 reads CASSQSIRIPRGRNNQPQHF. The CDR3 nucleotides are TGTGCCAGCAGCCAATCCATCCGAATTCCCAGGGGTAGAAACAATCAGCCCCAGCATTTT.

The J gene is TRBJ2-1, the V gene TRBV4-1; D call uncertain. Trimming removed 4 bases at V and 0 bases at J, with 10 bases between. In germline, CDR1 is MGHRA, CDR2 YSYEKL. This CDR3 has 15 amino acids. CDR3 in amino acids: CASSPQIHSYNEQFF. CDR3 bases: TGCGCCAGCAGCCCCCAGATCCACTCCTACAATGAGCAGTTCTTC.

CDR3 loop: CASSPVRGTGELFF. CDR3 bases: TGTGCCAGCTCACCGGTCAGGGGTACCGGGGAGCTGTTTTTT. The chain carries TRBV18 and TRBJ2-2, with a possible D match to TRBD1 (6 bases). The ends were cut back, 3 bases at V and 5 bases at J, with 10 bases in the middle. Germline CDR1 reads KGHSH; CDR2 reads LQKENI. The CDR3 totals 14 residues.

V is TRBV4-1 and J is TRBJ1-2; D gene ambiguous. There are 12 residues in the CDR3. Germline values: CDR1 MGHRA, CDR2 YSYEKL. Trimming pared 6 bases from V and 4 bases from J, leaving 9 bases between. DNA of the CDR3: TGCGCCAGCAGAAACATAATCTATGGCTACACCTTC. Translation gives CASRNIIYGYTF.

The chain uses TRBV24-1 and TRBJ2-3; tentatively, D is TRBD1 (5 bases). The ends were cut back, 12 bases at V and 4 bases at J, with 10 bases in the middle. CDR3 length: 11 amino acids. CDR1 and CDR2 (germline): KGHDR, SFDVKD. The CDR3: CAAGLADTQYF. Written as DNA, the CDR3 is TGTGCCGCAGGGTTAGCAGATACGCAGTATTTT.

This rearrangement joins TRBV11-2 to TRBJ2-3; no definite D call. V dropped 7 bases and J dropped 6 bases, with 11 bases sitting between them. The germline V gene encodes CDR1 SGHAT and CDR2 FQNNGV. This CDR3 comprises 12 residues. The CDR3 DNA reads TGTGCCAGCACCGACTCATGGGATACGCAGTATTTT. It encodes CASTDSWDTQYF.

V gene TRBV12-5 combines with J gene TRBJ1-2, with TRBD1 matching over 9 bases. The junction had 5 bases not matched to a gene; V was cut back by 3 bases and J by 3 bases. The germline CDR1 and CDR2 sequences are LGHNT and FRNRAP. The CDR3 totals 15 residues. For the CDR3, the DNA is TGTGCTAGTGGTTTCTCGGGACAGGGAGACTATGGCTACACCTTC. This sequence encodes CASGFSGQGDYGYTF.

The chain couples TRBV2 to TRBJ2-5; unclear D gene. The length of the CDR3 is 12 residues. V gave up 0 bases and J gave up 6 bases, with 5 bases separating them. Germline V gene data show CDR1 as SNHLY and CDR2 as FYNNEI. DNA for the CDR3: TGTGCCAGCAGTGAAGCACTTCAGACCCAGTACTTC. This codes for CASSEALQTQYF.

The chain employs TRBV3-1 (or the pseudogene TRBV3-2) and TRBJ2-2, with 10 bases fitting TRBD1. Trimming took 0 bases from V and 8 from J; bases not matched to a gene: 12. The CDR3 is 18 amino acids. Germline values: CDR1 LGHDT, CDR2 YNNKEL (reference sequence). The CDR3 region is CASSQDSSRQGARGELFF. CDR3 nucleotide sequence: TGTGCCAGCAGCCAAGATTCGTCGAGACAGGGGGCGAGAGGGGAGCTGTTTTTT.

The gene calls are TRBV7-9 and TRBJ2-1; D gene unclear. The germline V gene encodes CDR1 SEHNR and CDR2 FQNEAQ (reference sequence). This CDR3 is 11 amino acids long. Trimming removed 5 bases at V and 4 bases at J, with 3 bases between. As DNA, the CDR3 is TGTGCCAGCAGCCCGTACAATGAGCAGTTCTTC. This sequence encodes CASSPYNEQFF.

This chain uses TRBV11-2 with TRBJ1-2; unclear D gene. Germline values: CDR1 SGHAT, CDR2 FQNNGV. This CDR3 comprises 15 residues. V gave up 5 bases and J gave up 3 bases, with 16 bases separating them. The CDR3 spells CASSPRPAHYYGYTF. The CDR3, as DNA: TGTGCCAGCAGCCCCAGGCCGGCCCATTACTATGGCTACACCTTC.

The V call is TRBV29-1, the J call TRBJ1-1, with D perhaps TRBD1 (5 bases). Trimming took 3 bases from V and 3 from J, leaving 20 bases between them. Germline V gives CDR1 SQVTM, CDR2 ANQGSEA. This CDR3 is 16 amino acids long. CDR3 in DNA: TGCAGCGTTGATCCCGGGATCGGGAGGGGAGACACTGAAGCTTTCTTT. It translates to CSVDPGIGRGDTEAFF.

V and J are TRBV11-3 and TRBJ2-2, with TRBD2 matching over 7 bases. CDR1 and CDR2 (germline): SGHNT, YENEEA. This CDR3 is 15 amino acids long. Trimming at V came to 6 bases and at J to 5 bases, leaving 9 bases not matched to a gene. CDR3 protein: CASSARWGGTGELFF. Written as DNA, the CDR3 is TGTGCCAGCAGTGCTCGTTGGGGGGGGACCGGGGAGCTGTTTTTT.

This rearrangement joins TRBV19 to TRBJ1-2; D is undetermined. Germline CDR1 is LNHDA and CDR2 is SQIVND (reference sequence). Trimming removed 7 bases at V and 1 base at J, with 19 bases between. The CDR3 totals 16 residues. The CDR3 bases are TGTGCCAGTATCGGCCGGAGAGGGCATCTTAACTATGGCTACACCTTC. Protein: CASIGRRGHLNYGYTF.

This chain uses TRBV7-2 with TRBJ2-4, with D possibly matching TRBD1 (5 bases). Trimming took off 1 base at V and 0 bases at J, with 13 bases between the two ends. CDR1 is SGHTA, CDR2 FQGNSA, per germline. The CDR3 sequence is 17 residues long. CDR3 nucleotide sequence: TGTGCCAGCAGCTTAGGTGGACATCGACTAGCCAAAAACATTCAGTACTTC. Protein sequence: CASSLGGHRLAKNIQYF.

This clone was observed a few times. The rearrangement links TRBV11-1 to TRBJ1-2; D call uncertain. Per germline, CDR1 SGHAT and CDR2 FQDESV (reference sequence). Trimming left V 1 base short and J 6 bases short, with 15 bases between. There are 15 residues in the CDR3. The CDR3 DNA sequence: TGTGCCAGCAGCTTAGGGCCAGGAGGTCCCGATGGCTACACCTTC. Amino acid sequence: CASSLGPGGPDGYTF.

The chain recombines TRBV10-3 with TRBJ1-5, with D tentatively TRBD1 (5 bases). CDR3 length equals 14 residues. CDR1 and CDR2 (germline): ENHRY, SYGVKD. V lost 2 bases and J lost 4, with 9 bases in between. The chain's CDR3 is CAISEQGGNQPQHF. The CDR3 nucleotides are TGTGCCATCAGTGAGCAGGGCGGTAATCAGCCCCAGCATTTT.

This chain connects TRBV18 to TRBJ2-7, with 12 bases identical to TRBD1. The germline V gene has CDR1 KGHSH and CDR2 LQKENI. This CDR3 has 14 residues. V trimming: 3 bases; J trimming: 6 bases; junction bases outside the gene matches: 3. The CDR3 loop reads CASSPGTGGIEQYV. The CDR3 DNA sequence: TGTGCCAGCTCACCGGGGACAGGGGGCATCGAGCAGTACGTC.